This is a list of T cell receptor beta chains from one sample in a study of monozygotic twins with cystic fibrosis. The method was immunoSEQ multiplex PCR; TCRdb's version includes in-frame clones alone and lacks a portion of them. The sample carries tens of thousands of clones, 97% recorded once. Sequenced: blood. Receptors were obtained from a girl aged 10-17 years with cystic fibrosis. Both conserved end residues are part of each CDR3. The order of the fields is CDR3 protein, V gene, J gene.

CSVEGQGGYEQYF,TRBV29-1,TRBJ2-7
CAGDRGYGYTF,TRBV30,TRBJ1-2
CASSPTGYTEAFF,TRBV11-3,TRBJ1-1
CASSQQHTGTGFTGANVLTF,TRBV4-3,TRBJ2-6
CASSDRASGRSYNEQFF,TRBV5-4,TRBJ2-1
CASSLLAANYNNEQFF,TRBV5-1,TRBJ2-1
CASSIVQNTEAFF,TRBV5-4,TRBJ1-1
CASRTLRGAKTEAFF,TRBV5-6,TRBJ1-1
CSASLNYGYTF,TRBV20-1,TRBJ1-2
CASSSRDQAKNIQYF,TRBV25-1,TRBJ2-4
CASSLVEGLTEAFF,TRBV7-8,TRBJ1-1
CASRSGTSGILGDEQFF,TRBV19,TRBJ2-1
CAWSVQAGQPQHF,TRBV30,TRBJ1-5
CASSRGAASVMTEAFF,TRBV7-9,TRBJ1-1
CASSYPHGTGYTF,TRBV6-5,TRBJ1-2